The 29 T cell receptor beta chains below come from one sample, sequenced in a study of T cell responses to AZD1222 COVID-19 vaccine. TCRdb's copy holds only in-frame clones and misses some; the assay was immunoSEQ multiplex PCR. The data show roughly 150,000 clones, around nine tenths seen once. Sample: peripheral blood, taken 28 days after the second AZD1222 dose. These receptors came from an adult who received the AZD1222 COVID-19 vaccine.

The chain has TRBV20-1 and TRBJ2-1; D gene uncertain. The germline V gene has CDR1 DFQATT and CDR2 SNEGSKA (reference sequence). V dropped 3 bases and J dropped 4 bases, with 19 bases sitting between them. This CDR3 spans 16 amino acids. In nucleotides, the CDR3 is TGCAGTGCTAGTCCAATCTCTCTCCCTCTTTACAATGAGCAGTTCTTC. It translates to CSASPISLPLYNEQFF.

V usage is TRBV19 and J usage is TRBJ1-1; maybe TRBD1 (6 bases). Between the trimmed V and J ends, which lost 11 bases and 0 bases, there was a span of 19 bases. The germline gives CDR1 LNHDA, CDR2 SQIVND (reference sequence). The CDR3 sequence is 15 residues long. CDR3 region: CASVGGRVLNTEAFF. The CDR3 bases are TGTGCCTCCGTGGGGGGCAGGGTTTTGAACACTGAAGCTTTCTTT.

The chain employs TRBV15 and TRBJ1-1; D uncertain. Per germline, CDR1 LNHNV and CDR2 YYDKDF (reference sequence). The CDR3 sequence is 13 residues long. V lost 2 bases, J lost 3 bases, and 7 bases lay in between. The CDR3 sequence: CATSRHGDTEAFF. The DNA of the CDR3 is TGTGCCACCAGCAGACATGGGGACACTGAAGCTTTCTTT.

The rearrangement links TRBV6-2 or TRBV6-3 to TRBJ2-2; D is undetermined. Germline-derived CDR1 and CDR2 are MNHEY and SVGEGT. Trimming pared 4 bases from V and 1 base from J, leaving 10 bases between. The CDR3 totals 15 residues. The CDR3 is CASSSPVQNTGELFF. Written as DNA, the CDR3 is TGTGCCAGCAGTTCCCCGGTTCAGAACACCGGGGAGCTGTTTTTT.

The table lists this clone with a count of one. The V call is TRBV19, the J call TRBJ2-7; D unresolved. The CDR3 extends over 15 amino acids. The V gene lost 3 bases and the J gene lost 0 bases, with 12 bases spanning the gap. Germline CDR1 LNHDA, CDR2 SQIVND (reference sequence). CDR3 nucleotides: TGTGCCAGTAGTATCGCTAGTTTGAGCTCCTACGAGCAGTACTTC. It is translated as CASSIASLSSYEQYF.

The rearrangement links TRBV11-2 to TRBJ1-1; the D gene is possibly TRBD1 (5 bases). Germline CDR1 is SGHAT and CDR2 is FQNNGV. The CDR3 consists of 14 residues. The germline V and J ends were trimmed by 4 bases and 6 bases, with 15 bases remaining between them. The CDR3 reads CASSSAWGSPEAFF. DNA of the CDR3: TGTGCCAGCAGCTCCGCGTGGGGGTCCCCTGAAGCTTTCTTT.

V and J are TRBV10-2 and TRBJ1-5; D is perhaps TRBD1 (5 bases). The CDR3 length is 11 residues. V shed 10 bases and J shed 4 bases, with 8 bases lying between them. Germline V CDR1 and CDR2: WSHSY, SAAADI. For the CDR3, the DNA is TGCGCCACCGGGGGGAATCAGCCCCAGCATTTT. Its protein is CATGGNQPQHF.

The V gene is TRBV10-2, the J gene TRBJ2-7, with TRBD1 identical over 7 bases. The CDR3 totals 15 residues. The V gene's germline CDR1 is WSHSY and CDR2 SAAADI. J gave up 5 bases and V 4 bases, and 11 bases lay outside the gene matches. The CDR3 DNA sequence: TGCGCCAGCAGTGGGCACCGACAGGGCGGACACGAGCAGTACTTC. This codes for CASSGHRQGGHEQYF.

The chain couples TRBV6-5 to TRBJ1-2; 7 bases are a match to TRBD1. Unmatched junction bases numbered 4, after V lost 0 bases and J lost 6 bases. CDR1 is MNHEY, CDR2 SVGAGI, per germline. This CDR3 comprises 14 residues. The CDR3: CASSYSQGGHGYTF. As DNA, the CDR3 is TGTGCCAGCAGTTACTCACAAGGGGGCCATGGCTACACCTTC.

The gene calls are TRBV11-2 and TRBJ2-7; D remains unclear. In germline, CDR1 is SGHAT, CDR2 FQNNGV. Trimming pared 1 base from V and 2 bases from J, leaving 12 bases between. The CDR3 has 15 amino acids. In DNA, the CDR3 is TGTGCCAGCAGCTTAGGAAGGGTTGGCACCTACGAGCAGTACTTC. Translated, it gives CASSLGRVGTYEQYF.

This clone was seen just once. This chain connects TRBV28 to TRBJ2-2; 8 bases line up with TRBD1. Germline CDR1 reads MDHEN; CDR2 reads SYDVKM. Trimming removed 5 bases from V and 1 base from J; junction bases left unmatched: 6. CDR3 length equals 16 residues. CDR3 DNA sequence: TGTGCCAGCAGTCCCGTCGGGACAGGGAACACCGGGGAGCTGTTTTTT. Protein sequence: CASSPVGTGNTGELFF.

The CDR3 coding sequence is TGCGCCAGCAGCGGGGGACAGGACATGAACACTGAAGCTTTCTTT. It translates to CASSGGQDMNTEAFF. The V and J genes are TRBV4-1 and TRBJ1-1, with 8 bases lining up with TRBD1. The germline V gene encodes CDR1 MGHRA and CDR2 YSYEKL. V dropped 5 bases and J dropped 0; count of bases not matched to a gene: 5. This CDR3 spans 15 amino acids.

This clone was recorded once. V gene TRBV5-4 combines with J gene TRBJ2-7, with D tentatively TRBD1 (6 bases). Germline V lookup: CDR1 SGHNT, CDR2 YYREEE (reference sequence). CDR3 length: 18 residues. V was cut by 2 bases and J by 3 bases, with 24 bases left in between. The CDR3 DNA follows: TGTGCCAGCAGCTTCAGCTTGGGAACAGGGCCATCGTACTACGAGCAGTACTTC. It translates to CASSFSLGTGPSYYEQYF. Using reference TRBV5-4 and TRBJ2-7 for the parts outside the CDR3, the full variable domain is ETGVTQSPTHLIKTRGQQVTLRCSSQSGHNTVSWYQQALGQGPQFIFQYYREEENGRGNFPPRFSGLQFPNYSSELNVNALELDDSALYLCASSFSLGTGPSYYEQYFGPGTRLTVT.

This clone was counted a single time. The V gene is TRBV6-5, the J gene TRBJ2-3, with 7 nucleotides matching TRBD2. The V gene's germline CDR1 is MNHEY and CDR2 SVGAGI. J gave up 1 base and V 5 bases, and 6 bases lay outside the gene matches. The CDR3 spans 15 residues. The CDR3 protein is CASSLVGGGTDTQYF. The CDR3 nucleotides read TGTGCCAGCAGTCTCGTGGGGGGGGGCACAGATACGCAGTATTTT.

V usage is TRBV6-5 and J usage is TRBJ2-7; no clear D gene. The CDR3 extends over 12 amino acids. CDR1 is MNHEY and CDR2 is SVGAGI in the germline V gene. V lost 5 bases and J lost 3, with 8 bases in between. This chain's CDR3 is CASSPTHYEQYF. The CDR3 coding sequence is TGTGCCAGCAGTCCTACTCACTACGAGCAGTACTTC.

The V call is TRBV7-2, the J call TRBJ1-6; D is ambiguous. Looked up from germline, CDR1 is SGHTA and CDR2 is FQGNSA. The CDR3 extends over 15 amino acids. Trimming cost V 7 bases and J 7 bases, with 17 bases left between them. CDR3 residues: CASIERYGSNSPLHF. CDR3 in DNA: TGTGCCAGCATCGAGAGGTACGGGTCGAATTCACCCCTCCACTTT.

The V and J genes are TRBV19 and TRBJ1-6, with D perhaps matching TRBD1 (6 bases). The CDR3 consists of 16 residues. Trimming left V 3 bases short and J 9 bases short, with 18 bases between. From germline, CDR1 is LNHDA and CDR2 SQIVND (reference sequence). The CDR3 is CASSIGRLAGVSPLHF. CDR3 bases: TGTGCCAGTAGTATTGGTCGTCTGGCAGGGGTTTCACCCCTCCACTTT.

This CDR3 reads CASSPPYRGLDYGYTF. CDR3 nucleotides: TGTGCCAGCAGCCCTCCTTACAGGGGGTTGGACTATGGCTACACCTTC. The chain is built from TRBV7-9 and TRBJ1-2; 8 bases are shared with TRBD1. The CDR3 sequence is 16 residues long. Germline trimming cut 5 bases from V and 3 bases from J; bases unmatched to any gene: 11. Per the germline V gene, CDR1 is SEHNR and CDR2 is FQNEAQ (reference sequence). Full variable domain (outside the CDR3, taken from reference TRBV7-9 and TRBJ1-2): DTGVSQNPRHKITKRGQNVTFRCDPISEHNRLYWYRQTLGQGPEFLTYFQNEAQLEKSRLLSDRFSAERPKGSFSTLEIQRTEQGDSAMYLCASSPPYRGLDYGYTFGSGTRLTVV.

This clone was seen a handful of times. The DNA for the CDR3 is TGTGCCAGCAGCGGGTGGCCAGCAACTAATGAAAAACTGTTTTTT. Protein product: CASSGWPATNEKLFF. The chain joins TRBV6-5 to TRBJ1-4; D is undetermined. Germline V gene data show CDR1 as MNHEY and CDR2 as SVGAGI. The CDR3 sequence is 15 residues long. Trimming removed 6 bases at V and 0 bases at J, with 11 bases between.

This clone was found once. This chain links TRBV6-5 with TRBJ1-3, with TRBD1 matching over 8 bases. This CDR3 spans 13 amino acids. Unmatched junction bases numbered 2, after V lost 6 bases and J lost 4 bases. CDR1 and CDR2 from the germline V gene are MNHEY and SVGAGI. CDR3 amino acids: CASRTGGGNTIYF. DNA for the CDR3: TGTGCCAGCAGAACAGGGGGAGGAAACACCATATATTTT.

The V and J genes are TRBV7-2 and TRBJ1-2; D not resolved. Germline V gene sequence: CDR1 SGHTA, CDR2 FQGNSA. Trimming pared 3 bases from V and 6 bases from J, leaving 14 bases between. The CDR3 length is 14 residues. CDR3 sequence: CASSFRRNLDGYTF. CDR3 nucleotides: TGTGCCAGCAGCTTTCGTCGGAATTTGGATGGCTACACCTTC.

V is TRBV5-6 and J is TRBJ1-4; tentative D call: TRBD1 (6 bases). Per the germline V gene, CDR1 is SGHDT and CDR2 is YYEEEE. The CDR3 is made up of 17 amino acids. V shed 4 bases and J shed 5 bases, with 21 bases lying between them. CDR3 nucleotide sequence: TGTGCCAGCAGCCCGCGCGAGGGGGGGAAACCAAATGAAAAACTGTTTTTT. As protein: CASSPREGGKPNEKLFF.

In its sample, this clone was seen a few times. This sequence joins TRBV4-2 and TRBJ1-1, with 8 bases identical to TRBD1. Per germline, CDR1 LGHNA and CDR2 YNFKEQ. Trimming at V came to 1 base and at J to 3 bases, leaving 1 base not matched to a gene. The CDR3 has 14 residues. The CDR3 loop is CASSQGQGYTEAFF. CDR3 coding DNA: TGTGCCAGCAGCCAAGGACAGGGGTACACTGAAGCTTTCTTT.

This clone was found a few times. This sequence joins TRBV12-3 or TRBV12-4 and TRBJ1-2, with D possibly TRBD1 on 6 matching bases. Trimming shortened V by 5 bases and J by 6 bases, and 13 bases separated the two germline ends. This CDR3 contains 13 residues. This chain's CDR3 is CASSHPSGDGYTF. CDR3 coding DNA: TGTGCCAGCAGTCACCCTTCAGGGGATGGCTACACCTTC.

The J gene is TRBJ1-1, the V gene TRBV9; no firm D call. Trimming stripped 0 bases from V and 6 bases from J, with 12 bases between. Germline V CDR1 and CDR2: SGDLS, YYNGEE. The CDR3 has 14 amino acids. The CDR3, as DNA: TGTGCCAGCAGCGTAGGCCCGGGCGGGGCTGAAGCTTTCTTT. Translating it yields CASSVGPGGAEAFF.

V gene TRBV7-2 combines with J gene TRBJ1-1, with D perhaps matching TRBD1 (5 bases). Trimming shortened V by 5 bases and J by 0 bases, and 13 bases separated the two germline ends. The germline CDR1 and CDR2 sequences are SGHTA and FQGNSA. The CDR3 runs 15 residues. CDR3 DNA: TGTGCCAGCAGCAAAAGTTTCAGGGTGAACACTGAAGCTTTCTTT. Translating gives CASSKSFRVNTEAFF.

This CDR3 reads CASRTPGGGGLGRDEQFF. CDR3 nucleotide sequence: TGCGCCAGCAGAACTCCCGGTGGAGGGGGCCTCGGTAGGGATGAGCAGTTCTTC. The chain carries TRBV5-1 and TRBJ2-1; D possibly corresponds to TRBD1 (7 bases). The CDR3 totals 18 residues. Looked up from germline, CDR1 is SGHRS and CDR2 is YFSETQ. V shed 5 bases and J shed 8 bases, with 29 bases lying between them.

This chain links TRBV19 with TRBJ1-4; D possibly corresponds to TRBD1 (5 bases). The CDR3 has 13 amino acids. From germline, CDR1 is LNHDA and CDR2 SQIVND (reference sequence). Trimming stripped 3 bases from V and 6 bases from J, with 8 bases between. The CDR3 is CASSIETDEKLFF. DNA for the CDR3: TGTGCCAGTAGTATCGAGACAGATGAAAAACTGTTTTTT. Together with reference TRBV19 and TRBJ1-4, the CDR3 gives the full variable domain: DGGITQSPKYLFRKEGQNVTLSCEQNLNHDAMYWYRQDPGQGLRLIYYSQIVNDFQKGDIAEGYSVSREKKESFPLTVTSAQKNPTAFYLCASSIETDEKLFFGSGTQLSVL.

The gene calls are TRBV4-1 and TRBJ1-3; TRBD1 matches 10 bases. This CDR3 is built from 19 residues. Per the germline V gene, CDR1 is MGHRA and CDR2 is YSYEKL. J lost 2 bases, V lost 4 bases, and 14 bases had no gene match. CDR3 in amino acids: CASSPRDRGLEFPGNTIYF. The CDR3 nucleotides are TGCGCCAGCAGCCCACGGGACAGGGGATTAGAGTTCCCTGGAAACACCATATATTTT.